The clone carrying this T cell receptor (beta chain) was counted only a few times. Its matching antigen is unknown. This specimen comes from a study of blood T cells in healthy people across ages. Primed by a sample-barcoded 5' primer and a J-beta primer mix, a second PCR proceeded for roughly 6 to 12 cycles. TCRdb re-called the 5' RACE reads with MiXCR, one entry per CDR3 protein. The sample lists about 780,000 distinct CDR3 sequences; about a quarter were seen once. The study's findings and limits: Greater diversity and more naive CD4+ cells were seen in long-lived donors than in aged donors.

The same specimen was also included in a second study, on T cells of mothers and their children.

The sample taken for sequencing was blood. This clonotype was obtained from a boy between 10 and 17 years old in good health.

In DNA form, the CDR3 reads TGTGCCAGCACTTGGGGATACGAGCAGTACTTC. Translating it yields CASTWGYEQYF. The chain uses TRBV2 and TRBJ2-1; D is ambiguous. The DNA end is more similar to TRBJ2-7, so the J call may be wrong. The CDR3 has 11 residues. The germline V gene has CDR1 SNHLY and CDR2 FYNNEI.